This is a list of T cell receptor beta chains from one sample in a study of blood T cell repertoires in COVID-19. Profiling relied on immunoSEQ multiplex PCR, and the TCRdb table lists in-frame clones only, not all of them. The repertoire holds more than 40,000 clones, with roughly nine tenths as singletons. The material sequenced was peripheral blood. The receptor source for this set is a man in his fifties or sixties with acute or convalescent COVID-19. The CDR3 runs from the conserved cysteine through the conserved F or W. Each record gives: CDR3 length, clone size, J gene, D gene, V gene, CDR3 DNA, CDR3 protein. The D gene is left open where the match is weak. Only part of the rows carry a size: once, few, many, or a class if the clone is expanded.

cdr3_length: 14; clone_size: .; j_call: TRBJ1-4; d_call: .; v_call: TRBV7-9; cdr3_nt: TGTGCCAGCAGCTTAGGAGGATTTAATGAAAAACTGTTTTTT; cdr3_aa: CASSLGGFNEKLFF
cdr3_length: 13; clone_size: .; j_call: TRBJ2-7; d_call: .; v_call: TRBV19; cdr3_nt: TGTGCCAGTAGTATAGCAGGGGCCTACGAGCAGTACTTC; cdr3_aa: CASSIAGAYEQYF
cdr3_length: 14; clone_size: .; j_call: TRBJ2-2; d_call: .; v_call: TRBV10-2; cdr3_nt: TGCGCCAGCAGGGACAGTGGGTCTGGAGGGGAGCTGTTTTTT; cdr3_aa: CASRDSGSGGELFF
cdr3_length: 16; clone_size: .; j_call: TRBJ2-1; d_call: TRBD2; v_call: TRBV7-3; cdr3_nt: TGTGCCAGCAGTTCTATAGCGGGGAAGTCCTACAATGAGCAGTTCTTC; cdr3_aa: CASSSIAGKSYNEQFF
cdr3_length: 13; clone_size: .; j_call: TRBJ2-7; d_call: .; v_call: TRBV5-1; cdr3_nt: TGCGCCAGCAGCTTACCTCAGGGTGACGAGCAGTACTTC; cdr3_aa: CASSLPQGDEQYF
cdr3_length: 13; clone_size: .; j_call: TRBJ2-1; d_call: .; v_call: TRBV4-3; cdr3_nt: TGCGCCAGCAGCCAAGAGCTAAACAATGAGCAGTTCTTC; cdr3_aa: CASSQELNNEQFF
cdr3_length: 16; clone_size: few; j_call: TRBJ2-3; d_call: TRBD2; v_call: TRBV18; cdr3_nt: TGTGCCAGCTCACCACAGACTAGCGGGGCGACAGATACGCAGTATTTT; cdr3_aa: CASSPQTSGATDTQYF
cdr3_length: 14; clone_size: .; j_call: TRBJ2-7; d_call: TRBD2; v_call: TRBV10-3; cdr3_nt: TGTGCCATCAGTGATGGGAGGGCCCTCTACGAGCAGTACTTC; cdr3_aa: CAISDGRALYEQYF
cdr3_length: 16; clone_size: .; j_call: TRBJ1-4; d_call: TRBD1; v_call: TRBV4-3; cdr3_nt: TGCGCCAGCAGCCAAGATCATACAGGGGTTAATGAAAAACTGTTTTTT; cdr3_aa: CASSQDHTGVNEKLFF
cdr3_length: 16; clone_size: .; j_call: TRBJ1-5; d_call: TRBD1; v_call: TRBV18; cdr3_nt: TGTGCCAGCTCACCAATCCCAGGACAGGGTGACCAGCCCCAGCATTTT; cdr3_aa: CASSPIPGQGDQPQHF
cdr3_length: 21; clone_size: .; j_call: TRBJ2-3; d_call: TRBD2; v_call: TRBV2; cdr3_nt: TGTGCCAGCAGTGAATATAGGCGAGACGTCCTAGCGGGGCCAAGCACAGATACGCAGTATTTT; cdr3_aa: CASSEYRRDVLAGPSTDTQYF
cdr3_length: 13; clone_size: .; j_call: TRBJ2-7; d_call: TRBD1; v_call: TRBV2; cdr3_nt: TGTGCCAGCAGGGGGACAGGACTCTACGAGCAGTACTTC; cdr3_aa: CASRGTGLYEQYF
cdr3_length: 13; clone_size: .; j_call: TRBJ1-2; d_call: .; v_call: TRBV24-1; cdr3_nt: TGTGCCACAGAAGGGAGCGCAGGCGATGGCTACACCTTC; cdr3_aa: CATEGSAGDGYTF
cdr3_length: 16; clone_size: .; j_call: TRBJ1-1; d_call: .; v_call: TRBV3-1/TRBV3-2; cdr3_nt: TGTGCCAGCAGCCAACGAGGGACTATGATGAACACTGAAGCTTTCTTT; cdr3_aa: CASSQRGTMMNTEAFF
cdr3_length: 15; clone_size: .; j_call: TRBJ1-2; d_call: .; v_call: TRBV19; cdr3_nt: TGTGCCAGTAGTATAGTTGCCTCCCGGGGTTATGGCTACACCTTC; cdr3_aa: CASSIVASRGYGYTF
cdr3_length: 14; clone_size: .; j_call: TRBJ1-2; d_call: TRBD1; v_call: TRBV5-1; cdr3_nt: TGCGCCAGCAGCTCAACAGGGGGCGTAAGTGGCTACACCTTC; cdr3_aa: CASSSTGGVSGYTF
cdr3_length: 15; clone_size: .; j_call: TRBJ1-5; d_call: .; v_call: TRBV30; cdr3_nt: TGTGCCTGGAGTGAAGGACATCAGGGCAATCAGCCCCAGCATTTT; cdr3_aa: CAWSEGHQGNQPQHF
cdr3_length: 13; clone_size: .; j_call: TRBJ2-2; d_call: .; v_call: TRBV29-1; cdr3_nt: TGCAGCGTTGGCGAGACGAACACCGGGGAGCTGTTTTTT; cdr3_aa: CSVGETNTGELFF
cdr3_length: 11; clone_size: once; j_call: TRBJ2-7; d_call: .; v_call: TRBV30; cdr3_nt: TGTGCCTGGAAAGCTAGCCGGGAGCAGTACTTC; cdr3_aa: CAWKASREQYF
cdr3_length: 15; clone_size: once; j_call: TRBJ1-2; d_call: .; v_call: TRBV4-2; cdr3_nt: TGTGCCAGCAGCCAAGTTTACGGACAGAACTATGGCTACACCTTC; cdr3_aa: CASSQVYGQNYGYTF
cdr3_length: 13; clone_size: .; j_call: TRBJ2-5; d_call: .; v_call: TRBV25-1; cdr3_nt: TGTGCCAGCAGTGATGGCTGGCAAGAGACCCAGTACTTC; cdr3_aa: CASSDGWQETQYF
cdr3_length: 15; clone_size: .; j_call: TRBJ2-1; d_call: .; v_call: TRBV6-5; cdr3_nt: TGTGCCAGCAGTTTCTCGGGACAAACTAACAATGAGCAGTTCTTC; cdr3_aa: CASSFSGQTNNEQFF
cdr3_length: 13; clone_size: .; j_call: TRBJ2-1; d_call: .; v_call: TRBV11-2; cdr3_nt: TGTGCCAGCAGCCGCGGGCCCTCGACTGAGCAGTTCTTC; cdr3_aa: CASSRGPSTEQFF
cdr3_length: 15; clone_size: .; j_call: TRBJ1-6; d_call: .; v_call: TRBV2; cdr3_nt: TGTGCCAGCAGTGAAGCAGGGGCCCCGCGTGGACCCCTCCACTTT; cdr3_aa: CASSEAGAPRGPLHF
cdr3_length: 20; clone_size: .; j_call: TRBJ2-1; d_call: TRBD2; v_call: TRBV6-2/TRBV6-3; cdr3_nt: TGTGCCAGCAGTTACACCGGGTGGAGCGGGGGGGCCTACTCGTTCGATGAGCAGTTCTTC; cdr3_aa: CASSYTGWSGGAYSFDEQFF
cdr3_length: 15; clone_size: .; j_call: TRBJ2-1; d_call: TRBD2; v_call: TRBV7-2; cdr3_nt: TGTGCCATCAACACCGAAGCGGGGGGGTACAATGAGCAGTTCTTC; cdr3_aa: CAINTEAGGYNEQFF
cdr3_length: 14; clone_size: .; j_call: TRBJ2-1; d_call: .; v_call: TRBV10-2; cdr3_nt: TGCGCCAGCAGTGAGTCGAAAGGGGTCAATGAGCAGTTCTTC; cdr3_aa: CASSESKGVNEQFF
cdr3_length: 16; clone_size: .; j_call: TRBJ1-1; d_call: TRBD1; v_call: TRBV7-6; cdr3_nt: TGTGCCAGCAGCTTAGAGACAGGGGTTACGGACACTGAAGCTTTCTTT; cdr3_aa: CASSLETGVTDTEAFF
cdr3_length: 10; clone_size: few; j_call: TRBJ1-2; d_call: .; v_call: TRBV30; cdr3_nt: TGTGCCTGGAGTAAGAGCATCTACACCTTC; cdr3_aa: CAWSKSIYTF
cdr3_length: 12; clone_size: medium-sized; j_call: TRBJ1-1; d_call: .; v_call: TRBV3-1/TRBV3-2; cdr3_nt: TGTGCCAGCAGCCGAGGATACACTGAAGCTTTCTTT; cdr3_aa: CASSRGYTEAFF
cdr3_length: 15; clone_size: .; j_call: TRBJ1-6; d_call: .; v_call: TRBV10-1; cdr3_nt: TGCGCCAGCAGTCCGGGAGGGGGAATAGGGTCACCCCTCCACTTT; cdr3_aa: CASSPGGGIGSPLHF
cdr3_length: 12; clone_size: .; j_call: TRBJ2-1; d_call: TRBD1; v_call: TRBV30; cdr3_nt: TGTGCCTTCAGGGGGACCTACAATGAGCAGTTCTTC; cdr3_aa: CAFRGTYNEQFF
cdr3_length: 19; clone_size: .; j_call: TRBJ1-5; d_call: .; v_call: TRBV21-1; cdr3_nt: TGTGCCAGCAGCAAAGGAGGACAGGGACTACTTTATAGCAATCAGCCCCAGCATTTT; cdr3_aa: CASSKGGQGLLYSNQPQHF
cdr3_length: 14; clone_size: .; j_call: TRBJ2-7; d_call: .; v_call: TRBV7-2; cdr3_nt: TGTGCCAGCAGCCCAACTAGAATGTCGAACGAGCAGTACTTC; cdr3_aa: CASSPTRMSNEQYF
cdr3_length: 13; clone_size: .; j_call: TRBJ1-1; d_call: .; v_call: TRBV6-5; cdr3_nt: TGTGCCAGCTTCGGACATCCCGGGGGTGAAGCTTTCTTT; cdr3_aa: CASFGHPGGEAFF
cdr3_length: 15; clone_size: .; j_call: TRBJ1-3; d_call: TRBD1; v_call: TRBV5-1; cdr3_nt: TGCGCCAGCAGCACCCAACAGGGGGCGCGGAACACCATATATTTT; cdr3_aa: CASSTQQGARNTIYF
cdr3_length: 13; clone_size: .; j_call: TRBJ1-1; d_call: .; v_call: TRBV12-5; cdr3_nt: TGTGCTAGTGGTTTGCTAGGGAGGTCTGAAGCTTTCTTT; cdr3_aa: CASGLLGRSEAFF
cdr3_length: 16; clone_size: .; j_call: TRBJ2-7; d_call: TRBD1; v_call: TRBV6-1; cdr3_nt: TGTGCCAGCAGTGCCTTGGGACAGCGGTCGGCCTACGAGCAGTACTTC; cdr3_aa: CASSALGQRSAYEQYF
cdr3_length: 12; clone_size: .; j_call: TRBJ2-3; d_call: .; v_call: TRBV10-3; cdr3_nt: TGTGCCATCAGTGACTCCCGAGATACGCAGTATTTT; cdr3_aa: CAISDSRDTQYF
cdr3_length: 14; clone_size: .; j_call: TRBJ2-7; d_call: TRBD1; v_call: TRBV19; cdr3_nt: TGTGCCAGTAGACGCACAGGGGACACGGCCGAGCAGTACTTC; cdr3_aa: CASRRTGDTAEQYF
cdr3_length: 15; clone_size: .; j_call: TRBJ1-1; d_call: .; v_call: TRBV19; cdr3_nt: TGTGCCAGTAGTATCTGGGGCCGGCAGAACACTGAAGCTTTCTTT; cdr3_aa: CASSIWGRQNTEAFF
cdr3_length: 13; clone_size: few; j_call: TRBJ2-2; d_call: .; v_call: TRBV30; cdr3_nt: TGTGCCTGGAGTGTACGGGGTCCCGGGGAGCTGTTTTTT; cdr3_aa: CAWSVRGPGELFF
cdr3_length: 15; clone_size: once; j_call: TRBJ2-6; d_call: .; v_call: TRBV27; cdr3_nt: TGTGCCAGCAGGAGCGGAGCCTCTGGGGCCAACGTCCTGACTTTC; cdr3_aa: CASRSGASGANVLTF
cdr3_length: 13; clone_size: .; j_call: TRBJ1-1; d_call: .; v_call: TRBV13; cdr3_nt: TGTGCCAGCAGCTTGAGAACTGTCACTGAAGCTTTCTTT; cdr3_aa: CASSLRTVTEAFF
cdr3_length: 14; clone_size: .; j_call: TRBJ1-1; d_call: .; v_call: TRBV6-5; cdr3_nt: TGTGCCAGCAGTTACTCGGAGATGAACACTGAAGCTTTCTTT; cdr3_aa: CASSYSEMNTEAFF
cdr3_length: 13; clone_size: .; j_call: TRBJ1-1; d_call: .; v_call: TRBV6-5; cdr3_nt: TGTGCCAGCAGTTCCCAGGGGCGCTCTGAAGCTTTCTTT; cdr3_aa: CASSSQGRSEAFF
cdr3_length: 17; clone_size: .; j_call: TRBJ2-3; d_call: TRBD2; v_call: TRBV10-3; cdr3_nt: TGTGCCATCAGTGAGTCGGGGGGGGGTTCCCCCACAGATACGCAGTATTTT; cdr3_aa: CAISESGGGSPTDTQYF
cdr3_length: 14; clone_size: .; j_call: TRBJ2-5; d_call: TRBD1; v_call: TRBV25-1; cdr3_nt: TGTGCCAGCAGTCCCGGGACAGCTCGAGAGACCCAGTACTTC; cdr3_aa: CASSPGTARETQYF
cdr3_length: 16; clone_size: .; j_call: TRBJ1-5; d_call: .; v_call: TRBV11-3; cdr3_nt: TGTGCCAGCAGCTTAGTTTTGCGGGAAGGCAATCAGCCCCAGCATTTT; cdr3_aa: CASSLVLREGNQPQHF
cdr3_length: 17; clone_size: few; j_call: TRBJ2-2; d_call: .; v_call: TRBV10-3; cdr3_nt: TGTGCCATCAGTGACTCGGGTTTGGCAGAGAACACCGGGGAGCTGTTTTTT; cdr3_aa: CAISDSGLAENTGELFF
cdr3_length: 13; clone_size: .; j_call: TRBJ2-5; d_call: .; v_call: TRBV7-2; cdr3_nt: TGTGCCAGCAGGCCAGGCGTCTCGGAGACCCAGTACTTC; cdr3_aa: CASRPGVSETQYF
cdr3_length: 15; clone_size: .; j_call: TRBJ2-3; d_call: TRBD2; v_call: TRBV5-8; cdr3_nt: TGTGCCAGCAAGGCTCAACTAGCGGGGTCTAATACGCAGTATTTT; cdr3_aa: CASKAQLAGSNTQYF
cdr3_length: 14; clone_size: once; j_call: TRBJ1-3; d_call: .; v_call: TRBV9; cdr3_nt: TGTGCCAGCAGCGTAGACAGCTCTGGAAACACCATATATTTT; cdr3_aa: CASSVDSSGNTIYF
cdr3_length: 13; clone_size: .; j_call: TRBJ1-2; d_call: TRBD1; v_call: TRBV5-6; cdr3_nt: TGTGCCAGCAGCCAGGGACAGGGCGATGGCTACACCTTC; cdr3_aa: CASSQGQGDGYTF